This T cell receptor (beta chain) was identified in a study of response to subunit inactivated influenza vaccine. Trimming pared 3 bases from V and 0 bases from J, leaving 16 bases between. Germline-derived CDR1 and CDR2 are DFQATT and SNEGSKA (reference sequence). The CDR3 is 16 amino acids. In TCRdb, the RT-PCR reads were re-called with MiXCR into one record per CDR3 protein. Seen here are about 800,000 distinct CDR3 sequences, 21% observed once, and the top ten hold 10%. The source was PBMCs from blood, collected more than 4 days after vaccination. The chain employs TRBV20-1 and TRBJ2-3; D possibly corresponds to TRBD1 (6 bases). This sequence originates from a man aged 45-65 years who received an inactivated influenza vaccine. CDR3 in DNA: TGCAGTGCTAGTATCAGGGGCCCCGCTAGCACAGATACGCAGTATTTT. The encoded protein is CSASIRGPASTDTQYF.